This T cell receptor beta chain was sequenced in a study of cytomegalovirus exposure and HLA in healthy donors. V lost 5 bases to trimming and J lost 12 bases; unmatched junction nucleotides: 11. This CDR3 spans 13 amino acids. CDR1 and CDR2 from the germline V gene are MNHEY and SVGAGI. This clone was seen only once. The antigen is unknown. Primers included in the PCR were 60 Vbeta and 13 Jbeta primers. Only in-frame clones appear in the TCRdb table, and some are missing; sequencing was by immunoSEQ multiplex PCR. This table has approximately 110,000 clones, over 65% appearing once. Broader study findings: Confirmation in vitro established that a few CMV-associated chains were specific for CMV antigens. Presence/absence analyses rested on an assumption that sequencing depth was roughly uniform across donors.

This clonotype originated in a man in his fifties in good health and CMV-seronegative. Sequencing was performed on PBMCs. This chain connects TRBV6-5 to TRBJ2-3, with TRBD2 matching 7 bases. This CDR3 is CASSTNGGGDQYF. The CDR3 DNA is TGTGCCAGCAGTACTAACGGGGGAGGGGATCAGTATTTT.